The rows below give T cell receptor beta chains drawn from one sample of a study of blood T cells in healthy people across ages. TCRdb re-called the 5' RACE reads through MiXCR, storing one row per CDR3 protein. The table shows some 780,000 distinct CDR3 sequences, with 45% to 70% occurring only once. The sample taken for sequencing was blood. All receptors come from a middle-aged man in good health. The CDR3 runs from the conserved cysteine through the conserved F or W. Each record gives: CDR3 protein, CDR3 DNA, V gene, clone size, D gene, J gene. A D gene is named only where the DNA matches it firmly. The listing skips clone size in some rows; elsewhere it reads once, few, many or a size class.

CDR3aa: CASSYQGYQPQHF; CDR3nt: TGTGCCAGCAGCTATCAGGGGTATCAGCCCCAGCATTTT; v_gene: TRBV7-3; abundance: NA; d_gene: NA; j_gene: TRBJ1-5
CDR3aa: CASSRDRWSYEQYF; CDR3nt: TGTGCCAGCAGCCGGGACAGGTGGTCCTACGAGCAGTACTTC; v_gene: TRBV6-5; abundance: NA; d_gene: TRBD1; j_gene: TRBJ2-7
CDR3aa: CSARERTSAKNIQYF; CDR3nt: TGCAGTGCTAGAGAGCGGACTAGCGCCAAAAACATTCAGTACTTC; v_gene: TRBV20-1; abundance: NA; d_gene: TRBD2; j_gene: TRBJ2-4
CDR3aa: CSVGGGDKTQYF; CDR3nt: TGCAGCGTTGGCGGCGGGGATAAGACCCAGTACTTC; v_gene: TRBV29-1; abundance: once; d_gene: NA; j_gene: TRBJ2-5
CDR3aa: CSASGSGVYGYTF; CDR3nt: TGCAGTGCTAGCGGGTCTGGGGTCTATGGCTACACCTTC; v_gene: TRBV20-1; abundance: few; d_gene: NA; j_gene: TRBJ1-2
CDR3aa: CATTAGTEQETQYF; CDR3nt: TGTGCCACGACCGCCGGGACGGAGCAAGAGACCCAGTACTTC; v_gene: TRBV10-3; abundance: NA; d_gene: NA; j_gene: TRBJ2-5
CDR3aa: CSVLTQAVNTEAFF; CDR3nt: TGCAGCGTCCTGACACAGGCCGTAAACACTGAAGCTTTCTTT; v_gene: TRBV29-1; abundance: NA; d_gene: NA; j_gene: TRBJ1-1
CDR3aa: CAITLGANEQFF; CDR3nt: TGTGCCATCACCCTGGGGGCCAATGAGCAGTTCTTC; v_gene: TRBV12-3/TRBV12-4; abundance: NA; d_gene: NA; j_gene: TRBJ2-1
CDR3aa: CASSRRGGPGANVLTF; CDR3nt: TGTGCCAGCAGCCGACGGGGGGGTCCTGGGGCCAACGTCCTGACTTTC; v_gene: TRBV3-1; abundance: once; d_gene: TRBD2; j_gene: TRBJ2-6
CDR3aa: CASSLRRGQGNSPLHF; CDR3nt: TGTGCCAGCAGCTTAAGGCGCGGACAGGGCAATTCACCCCTCCACTTT; v_gene: TRBV7-2; abundance: NA; d_gene: TRBD1; j_gene: TRBJ1-6
CDR3aa: CSARGDVAREQYF; CDR3nt: TGCAGTGCTAGAGGGGACGTAGCTAGAGAGCAGTACTTC; v_gene: TRBV20-1; abundance: NA; d_gene: NA; j_gene: TRBJ2-7
CDR3aa: CASSPSPGTGPVLTF; CDR3nt: TGTGCCAGCAGCCCTAGTCCCGGGACAGGGCCCGTGCTGACTTTC; v_gene: TRBV3-1; abundance: few; d_gene: TRBD1; j_gene: TRBJ2-6
CDR3aa: CASSYERGDTQYF; CDR3nt: TGTGCCAGCAGTTACGAGCGAGGAGATACGCAGTATTTT; v_gene: TRBV6-5; abundance: few; d_gene: NA; j_gene: TRBJ2-3
CDR3aa: CASSLATANNSPLHF; CDR3nt: TGCGCCAGCAGCTTGGCCACAGCTAATAATTCACCCCTCCACTTT; v_gene: TRBV5-1; abundance: NA; d_gene: NA; j_gene: TRBJ1-6
CDR3aa: CASSLGLGQGTYEQYF; CDR3nt: TGTGCCAGCAGCTTAGGGCTAGGACAGGGTACCTACGAGCAGTACTTC; v_gene: TRBV7-9; abundance: once; d_gene: TRBD1; j_gene: TRBJ2-7
CDR3aa: CASSYLTGGNQPQHF; CDR3nt: TGTGCCAGCAGTTATCTGACAGGGGGGAATCAGCCCCAGCATTTT; v_gene: TRBV6-2/TRBV6-3; abundance: few; d_gene: TRBD1; j_gene: TRBJ1-5
CDR3aa: CASSDTQGTQETQYF; CDR3nt: TGTGCCAGCAGCGATACCCAAGGGACCCAAGAGACCCAGTACTTC; v_gene: TRBV6-6; abundance: few; d_gene: NA; j_gene: TRBJ2-5
CDR3aa: CSVDVPGLRKRGQYF; CDR3nt: TGCAGCGTTGACGTCCCGGGACTTCGGAAGAGGGGCCAGTACTTC; v_gene: TRBV29-1; abundance: few; d_gene: NA; j_gene: TRBJ2-5
CDR3aa: CASSLEGTGARPLHF; CDR3nt: TGCGCCAGCAGCTTGGAAGGGACAGGTGCCCGACCCCTCCACTTT; v_gene: TRBV5-1; abundance: few; d_gene: TRBD1; j_gene: TRBJ1-6
CDR3aa: CASSYPAGTDNEKLFF; CDR3nt: TGTGCCAGCAGTTACCCTGCCGGGACGGATAATGAAAAACTGTTTTTT; v_gene: TRBV6-6; abundance: NA; d_gene: NA; j_gene: TRBJ1-4
CDR3aa: CATPVMGGRADTQYF; CDR3nt: TGTGCCACCCCGGTGATGGGGGGGAGAGCAGATACGCAGTATTTT; v_gene: TRBV27; abundance: NA; d_gene: TRBD2; j_gene: TRBJ2-3
CDR3aa: CSVWTNEKLFF; CDR3nt: TGCAGCGTTTGGACTAACGAAAAACTGTTTTTT; v_gene: TRBV29-1; abundance: NA; d_gene: NA; j_gene: TRBJ1-4
CDR3aa: CASSQDGAIRPPDYGYTF; CDR3nt: TGTGCCAGCAGCCAAGATGGGGCGATCCGCCCACCTGACTATGGCTACACCTTC; v_gene: TRBV14; abundance: NA; d_gene: NA; j_gene: TRBJ1-2
CDR3aa: CASSFKWITYEQYF; CDR3nt: TGTGCCAGCAGTTTTAAGTGGATTACCTACGAGCAGTACTTC; v_gene: TRBV28; abundance: NA; d_gene: NA; j_gene: TRBJ2-7
CDR3aa: CASSVVGGQETQYF; CDR3nt: TGTGCCAGCAGCGTAGTCGGGGGGCAAGAGACCCAGTACTTC; v_gene: TRBV9; abundance: NA; d_gene: TRBD2; j_gene: TRBJ2-5